The 15 T cell receptor beta chains below all came from one sample that was sequenced in a study of CD8+ T cells in alopecia areata. Once RNA had been extracted, it was reverse transcribed into cDNA to act as the sequencing template. Produced via immunoSEQ multiplex PCR; TCRdb's table is partial and in-frame only. The sample contains 150,000 or so clones, about three fifths of which appear only once. Specimen: CD4+ T cells sorted from blood, collected at week 0. These receptors were taken from a human donor with alopecia areata.

The table lists this clone with a few counts. The CDR3 DNA reads TGTGCCAGCAGCTCTTCGGGGACAGTCCGAGATCTGGGCTACACCTTC. Its protein is CASSSSGTVRDLGYTF. The chain has TRBV7-9 and TRBJ1-2, with TRBD1 identical over 7 bases. Per germline, CDR1 SEHNR and CDR2 FQNEAQ (reference sequence). V lost 4 bases, J lost 8 bases, and 16 bases stayed unmatched. The CDR3 extends over 16 amino acids.

Only a few counts were recorded for this clone. CDR3 sequence reads: CASSQGLTSGANVLTF. CDR3 nucleotides: TGCGCCAGCAGCCAAGGTCTCACCTCTGGGGCCAACGTCCTGACTTTC. This chain connects TRBV4-3 to TRBJ2-6; no definite D call. V was trimmed by 1 base and J by 0 bases, leaving 7 bases between them. CDR1 is LGHNA and CDR2 is YSLEER in the germline V gene. This CDR3 is 16 amino acids long.

A note on this clone: The conserved final phenylalanine or tryptophan is absent from the CDR3, which likely points to a read error. The DNA is omitted, as the CDR3 cannot be located on it reliably, and the CDR3 follows TCRdb's listing. J is TRBJ2-4 and V is TRBV18; the table names TRBD2, a call not compared with the DNA. Including both end residues, the CDR3 is 9 amino acids long. CDR1 and CDR2 (germline): KGHSH, LQKENI. CDR3 sequence: CASSRLGGT.

CDR3 sequence reads: CASSQSSVSSYNEQFF. The CDR3, as DNA: TGCGCCAGCAGCCAATCTAGCGTCAGCTCCTACAATGAGCAGTTCTTC. V is TRBV4-1 and J is TRBJ2-1; D may be TRBD2 (6 bases). The CDR3 covers 16 residues. Trimming took 2 bases from V and 0 from J, leaving 11 bases between them. Germline CDR1 is MGHRA and CDR2 is YSYEKL.

The chain has TRBV25-1 and TRBJ1-1; D is possibly TRBD1 (5 bases). From germline, CDR1 is MGHDK and CDR2 SYGVNS. V shed 5 bases and J shed 1 base, with 11 bases lying between them. This CDR3 comprises 14 residues. The CDR3 here is CASSNDRTNTEAFF. In DNA, the CDR3 is TGTGCCAGCAGTAATGACAGAACGAACACTGAAGCTTTCTTT.

V usage is TRBV5-6 and J usage is TRBJ2-1; TRBD2 matches at 8 bases. The CDR3 length is 17 residues. Germline loops: CDR1 SGHDT, CDR2 YYEEEE. J was trimmed by 2 bases and V by 4 bases; bases with no gene match: 11. CDR3 nucleotides: TGTGCCAGCAGCCCGCTGAGTAGCGGGGACACCTACAATGAGCAGTTCTTC. It yields the protein CASSPLSSGDTYNEQFF.

The chain carries TRBV7-2 and TRBJ1-5; D is unclear. Germline V lookup: CDR1 SGHTA, CDR2 FQGNSA. The CDR3 runs to 14 residues. V lost 4 bases, J lost 4 bases, and 11 bases lay in between. In nucleotides, the CDR3 is TGTGCCAGCAGCTCCCGGGATTGGAATCAGCCCCAGCATTTT. Protein sequence: CASSSRDWNQPQHF.

The chain joins TRBV13 to TRBJ2-7, with 12 positions matching TRBD2. J lost 7 bases, V lost 5 bases, and 12 bases had no gene match. This CDR3 region has 16 residues. Germline assignment: CDR1 PRHDT and CDR2 FYEKMQ (reference sequence). This chain's CDR3 is CASSARLAGAGREQYF. The CDR3 nucleotides are TGTGCCAGCAGCGCCAGACTAGCGGGGGCCGGCCGGGAGCAGTACTTC.

V and J are TRBV9 and TRBJ2-3, with 10 bases aligning to TRBD1. Germline V gene sequence: CDR1 SGDLS, CDR2 YYNGEE. Trimming removed 3 bases from V and 1 base from J; junction bases left unmatched: 8. This CDR3 has 17 amino acids. Written as DNA, the CDR3 is TGTGCCAGCAGCGCGCTAGCCGGGACAGGGGGCACAGATACGCAGTATTTT. This sequence encodes CASSALAGTGGTDTQYF.

Many counts were recorded for this clone. The gene calls are TRBV18 and TRBJ2-5, with a tentative D call TRBD2 (6 bases). The ends were cut back, 6 bases at V and 2 bases at J, with 10 bases in the middle. Germline V gene data show CDR1 as KGHSH and CDR2 as LQKENI. The CDR3 consists of 13 residues. In DNA form, the CDR3 reads TGTGCCAGCTCCCGGGACTTACAAGAGACCCAGTACTTC. Protein: CASSRDLQETQYF.

The chain is built from TRBV30 and TRBJ1-2, with a weak D call TRBD1 (5 bases). CDR3 length: 11 residues. The V end lost 2 bases, the J end lost 12 bases, and 13 bases lay between the germline ends. Germline loops: CDR1 GTSNPN, CDR2 SVGIG (reference sequence). This CDR3 reads CAWSLGATHTF. The CDR3 DNA follows: TGTGCCTGGAGTCTCGGGGCCACCCACACCTTC.

This chain joins TRBV29-1 and TRBJ1-2, with a weak D call TRBD1 (5 bases). CDR3 length: 13 residues. Germline V gives CDR1 SQVTM, CDR2 ANQGSEA. Deletions cut 6 bases from V and 2 bases from J, with 13 bases between. This chain's CDR3 is CSVQGDSNYGYTF. The CDR3 DNA follows: TGCAGCGTCCAAGGGGACTCCAACTATGGCTACACCTTC.

V is TRBV30 and J is TRBJ2-5; D remains unclear. Germline V gene sequence: CDR1 GTSNPN, CDR2 SVGIG (reference sequence). Trimming removed 0 bases at V and 5 bases at J, with 10 bases between. CDR3 size: 13 residues. The CDR3 coding sequence is TGTGCCTGGAGTGTACGGCCCGCTGAGACCCAGTACTTC. Protein: CAWSVRPAETQYF. Looking up the rest from reference TRBV30 and TRBJ2-5 gives the full variable domain: SQTIHQWPATLVQPVGSPLSLECTVEGTSNPNLYWYRQAAGRGLQLLFYSVGIGQISSEVPQNLSASRPQDRQFILSSKKLLLSDSGFYLCAWSVRPAETQYFGPGTRLLVL.

A word on this clone: The sample has other DNA sequences that encode this CDR3 too. This sequence joins TRBV5-1 and TRBJ2-6, with D maybe TRBD2 (5 bases). The V gene lost 0 bases and the J gene lost 4 bases, with 8 bases spanning the gap. CDR1 SGHRS and CDR2 YFSETQ come from the germline V gene. This CDR3 spans 15 amino acids. The CDR3 protein is CASSLGGSGANVLTF. Here the CDR3 DNA reads TGCGCCAGCAGCTTGGGAGGGTCCGGGGCCAACGTCCTGACTTTC.

This chain uses TRBV29-1 with TRBJ1-1, with D hard to call. Trimming stripped 2 bases from V and 7 bases from J, with 5 bases between. Looked up from germline, CDR1 is SQVTM and CDR2 is ANQGSEA. The CDR3 extends over 10 amino acids. CDR3 amino acids: CSVENFEAFF. The CDR3 DNA is TGCAGCGTTGAAAACTTTGAAGCTTTCTTT.